The 17 T cell receptor beta chains presented below share a single source sample, sequenced in a study of spatial heterogeneity in lung cancer. MiXCR, run by TCRdb on the 5' RACE reads, gives a single entry per CDR3 protein. The data show some 45,000 distinct CDR3 sequences, around 11% seen once. Regarding time point: sample taken at primary tumor resection. No cells were sorted before sequencing. The whole RNA sequenced was extracted from tumor, nontumor lung or frozen PBMC. The specimen was PBMCs, collected at surgery. The receptor source for this set is a female donor with early-stage non-small cell lung cancer.

Details on this clonotype: One end of the junction fails to match germline, which may point to a read error. This chain connects TRBV5-1 to TRBJ2-3, with TRBD2 identical over 7 bases. The length of the CDR3 is 15 residues. Germline loops: CDR1 SGHRS, CDR2 YFSETQ. CDR3 region: CASSPLGGVTDAQYF. The CDR3 nucleotides read TGCGCCAGCAGCCCCCTGGGGGGGGTCACAGATGCGCAGTATTTT.

The chain couples TRBV7-3 to TRBJ2-5; D is possibly TRBD1 (6 bases). Germline V lookup: CDR1 SGHTA, CDR2 FQGTGA. The CDR3 has 15 residues. V lost 2 bases, J lost 0 bases, and 10 bases lay in between. CDR3 coding DNA: TGTGCCAGCAGCTTAGCAGGGGCCTACCAAGAGACCCAGTACTTC. Translating it yields CASSLAGAYQETQYF.

This sequence joins TRBV12-3 or TRBV12-4 and TRBJ1-2; TRBD1 is a possible D gene (5 bases). The CDR3 runs 11 residues. The ends were cut back, 6 bases at V and 5 bases at J, with 7 bases in the middle. The CDR3 reads CASSRQYGYTF. CDR3 DNA: TGTGCCAGCAGCCGACAGTATGGCTACACCTTC.

Many counts were recorded for this clonotype. This chain connects TRBV12-3 or TRBV12-4 to TRBJ1-2; 7 bases align to TRBD1. V dropped 6 bases and J dropped 4; count of bases not matched to a gene: 8. The CDR3 runs 14 residues. CDR3 residues: CASRRQGSPYGYTF. As DNA, the CDR3 is TGTGCCAGCAGGCGACAGGGTTCCCCCTATGGCTACACCTTC.

The rearrangement joins TRBV7-2 to TRBJ1-2; 9 bases agree with TRBD1. V shed 4 bases and J 4 bases; nucleotides not matched to a gene: 7. CDR3 length equals 15 residues. CDR1 and CDR2 (germline): SGHTA, FQGNSA. The CDR3 region is CASSSYRGLSYGYTF. In nucleotides, the CDR3 is TGTGCCAGCAGCTCTTACAGGGGGCTTAGCTATGGCTACACCTTC.

This clonotype was picked up a small number of times. The chain joins TRBV20-1 to TRBJ1-1; tentatively, D is TRBD1 (6 bases). The CDR3 is made up of 14 amino acids. The V end was cut by 0 bases, the J end by 1 base, with 9 bases between. Germline V gene data show CDR1 as DFQATT and CDR2 as SNEGSKA (reference sequence). The CDR3, as DNA: TGCAGTGCTAGAGATTCCAGGGGGAACACTGAAGCTTTCTTT. It codes for CSARDSRGNTEAFF.

The table lists this clonotype with a few counts. The chain carries TRBV2 and TRBJ1-1; tentative D call: TRBD1 (5 bases). The CDR3 is made up of 14 amino acids. Germline lookup yields CDR1 SNHLY and CDR2 FYNNEI. With 6 bases removed from V and 3 bases from J, the gap between germline ends came to 14 bases. CDR3 in amino acids: CASRETGAYTEAFF. The CDR3 bases are TGTGCCAGCAGAGAAACAGGAGCTTACACTGAAGCTTTCTTT.

The chain uses TRBV4-1 and TRBJ2-1, with TRBD2 matching over 11 bases. Germline V lookup: CDR1 MGHRA, CDR2 YSYEKL. J gave up 15 bases and V 1 base, and 5 bases lay outside the gene matches. The CDR3 has 13 residues. In DNA, the CDR3 is TGCGCCAGCAGCCAAGTGACTAGCGGGGCCCCGTTCTTC. Translated: CASSQVTSGAPFF.

Concerning this clonotype: A much more abundant neighbour one base away suggests this may be a read error. The chain employs TRBV2 and TRBJ2-7; 7 bases fit TRBD2. V trimming: 1 base; J trimming: 3 bases; junction bases outside the gene matches: 6. The CDR3 covers 15 residues. Germline CDR1 reads SNHLY; CDR2 reads FYNNEI. CDR3 sequence reads: CASSEDRGDFYEQYF. CDR3 sequence (DNA): TGTGCCAGCAGTGAAGACCGGGGGGACTTCTACGAGCAGTACTTC.

This clonotype was counted only a few times. The chain has TRBV9 and TRBJ1-3; D perhaps matches TRBD1 (5 bases). Germline CDR1 and CDR2: SGDLS and YYNGEE. With 3 bases removed from V and 2 bases from J, the gap between germline ends came to 18 bases. This CDR3 is built from 17 residues. The CDR3 loop reads CASSGGEGFMAGNTIYF. The CDR3 bases are TGTGCCAGCAGCGGGGGGGAGGGTTTCATGGCTGGAAACACCATATATTTT.

This clonotype was detected a few times. The V gene is TRBV18, the J gene TRBJ2-1; 9 nucleotides agree with TRBD1. Germline-derived CDR1 and CDR2 are KGHSH and LQKENI. J gave up 6 bases and V 0 bases, and 6 bases lay outside the gene matches. The CDR3 is made up of 16 amino acids. CDR3 coding DNA: TGTGCCAGCTCACCACCTAGGACAGGGGTGGGCAATGAGCAGTTCTTC. It is translated as CASSPPRTGVGNEQFF. Complete variable domain (other parts from reference TRBV18 and TRBJ2-1): NAGVMQNPRHLVRRRGQEARLRCSPMKGHSHVYWYRQLPEEGLKFMVYLQKENIIDESGMPKERFSAEFPKEGPSILRIQQVVRGDSAAYFCASSPPRTGVGNEQFFGPGTRLTVL.

This clonotype was counted many times. The rearrangement links TRBV20-1 to TRBJ2-1, with 10 bases that match TRBD2. The CDR3 contains 14 residues. Germline CDR1 is DFQATT and CDR2 is SNEGSKA (reference sequence). The J segment lost 4 bases and the V segment lost 5 bases, leaving 5 bases of the junction unmatched. As DNA, the CDR3 is TGCAGTGCTCCACTAGCGGGGCAGTACAATGAGCAGTTCTTC. Translated, it gives CSAPLAGQYNEQFF.

This clonotype has a handful of counts. The chain is built from TRBV3-1 and TRBJ2-3; D call uncertain. Germline V gives CDR1 LGHDT, CDR2 YNNKEL (reference sequence). The CDR3 is 13 amino acids. Trimming stripped 3 bases from V and 8 bases from J, with 12 bases between. CDR3 sequence (DNA): TGTGCCAGCAGCCAGACTGGTCCCGGTACGCAGTATTTT. Its translation: CASSQTGPGTQYF.

The chain joins TRBV19 to TRBJ2-4, with unresolved D. V was clipped by 3 bases and J by 1 base, with 4 bases between them. This CDR3 comprises 13 residues. CDR1 LNHDA and CDR2 SQIVND come from the germline V gene (reference sequence). CDR3 in DNA: TGTGCCAGTAGTATGTACGCCAAAAACATTCAGTACTTC. Translation gives CASSMYAKNIQYF.

This clonotype has a count of ten or more. CDR3 region: CAISSPGQVTDTQYF. The CDR3 DNA sequence: TGTGCCATCAGTTCACCGGGACAGGTCACAGATACGCAGTATTTT. The J gene is TRBJ2-3, the V gene TRBV10-3; 8 bases align to TRBD1. There are 15 residues in the CDR3. The V gene's germline CDR1 is ENHRY and CDR2 SYGVKD. With V trimmed by 5 bases and J by 2 bases, 6 bases remained unmatched.

This clonotype was seen more than once but under ten times. The V call is TRBV27, the J call TRBJ2-3; 9 bases agree with TRBD2. V shed 5 bases, J shed 6 bases, and the junction held 15 bases outside the gene matches. Germline loops: CDR1 MNHEY, CDR2 SMNVEV (reference sequence). This CDR3 spans 17 amino acids. The DNA for the CDR3 is TGTGCCAGCAGTCCCTCTGGGGGAGCGGGGGGTGTGGATACGCAGTATTTT. It encodes CASSPSGGAGGVDTQYF.

This clonotype was picked up many times. The genes are TRBV29-1 and TRBJ2-3; D remains unclear. CDR3 size: 14 residues. V was trimmed by 4 bases and J by 4 bases, leaving 15 bases between them. CDR1 and CDR2 from the germline V gene are SQVTM and ANQGSEA. This chain's CDR3 is CSVGGGPASDTQYF. CDR3 DNA sequence: TGCAGCGTTGGGGGTGGGCCCGCGTCAGATACGCAGTATTTT.